Following are 10 T cell receptor beta chains from one sample sequenced in a study of technical replicates of blood from several donors. Using immunoSEQ multiplex PCR, the repertoire was profiled, and TCRdb retains in-frame clones only, with some absent. The table shows fewer than 80,000 clones, with under 90% occurring only once. Specimen: PBMCs. The receptors originated from a human donor in good health. Some clones in this sample may be carry-over from other donors' samples.

The V and J genes are TRBV5-6 and TRBJ2-7; TRBD2 matches 8 bases. Germline CDR1 and CDR2: SGHDT and YYEEEE. The length of the CDR3 is 16 residues. With 0 bases clipped from V and 0 bases from J, the junction kept 5 bases outside the gene matches. This CDR3 is CASSLALAGTSYEQYF. The CDR3 DNA follows: TGTGCCAGCAGCTTGGCATTAGCGGGGACCTCCTACGAGCAGTACTTC. Full variable domain (missing parts from reference TRBV5-6 and TRBJ2-7): DAGVTQSPTHLIKTRGQQVTLRCSPKSGHDTVSWYQQALGQGPQFIFQYYEEEERQRGNFPDRFSGHQFPNYSSELNVNALLLGDSALYLCASSLALAGTSYEQYFGPGTRLTVT.

CDR3 nucleotides: TGTGCCAGCACCCAGCGGACTGGAAACACCATATATTTT. Translation gives CASTQRTGNTIYF. The V gene is TRBV11-1, the J gene TRBJ1-3; D gene unclear. The germline CDR1 and CDR2 sequences are SGHAT and FQDESV (reference sequence). The CDR3 loop spans 13 amino acids. The V end was cut by 7 bases, the J end by 2 bases, with 9 bases between.

The V and J genes are TRBV9 and TRBJ2-6, with 7 bases fitting TRBD1. V was pared by 4 bases and J by 0 bases, with 7 bases of the junction left unmatched. Germline-derived CDR1 and CDR2 are SGDLS and YYNGEE. The CDR3 loop spans 17 amino acids. DNA of the CDR3: TGTGCCAGCAGCAAACGACAGGGCCCCTCTGGGGCCAACGTCCTGACTTTC. As protein: CASSKRQGPSGANVLTF. Full variable domain (outside the CDR3, taken from reference TRBV9 and TRBJ2-6): DSGVTQTPKHLITATGQRVTLRCSPRSGDLSVYWYQQSLDQGLQFLIQYYNGEERAKGNILERFSAQQFPDLHSELNLSSLELGDSALYFCASSKRQGPSGANVLTFGAGSRLTVL.

The J gene is TRBJ2-7, the V gene TRBV6-6; 9 bases match TRBD1. Germline trimming cut 5 bases from V and 4 bases from J; bases unmatched to any gene: 6. CDR3 size: 14 residues. CDR1 and CDR2 from the germline V gene are MNHNY and SVGAGI (reference sequence). The CDR3 nucleotides are TGTGCCAGCAGTCAACAGGGGGCGGGATACGAGCAGTACTTC. Translated: CASSQQGAGYEQYF.

The V gene is TRBV19, the J gene TRBJ1-5; 8 nucleotides line up with TRBD1. There are 15 residues in the CDR3. Per the germline V gene, CDR1 is LNHDA and CDR2 is SQIVND (reference sequence). V was pared by 4 bases and J by 7 bases, with 9 bases of the junction left unmatched. In DNA form, the CDR3 reads TGTGCCAGTAGTACCATAACAGGGGGTGGACAGCCCCAGCATTTT. This sequence encodes CASSTITGGGQPQHF.

The rearrangement joins TRBV6-5 to TRBJ2-1, with 9 bases aligning to TRBD2. J gave up 9 bases and V 6 bases, and 12 bases lay outside the gene matches. This CDR3 has 15 amino acids. Per the germline V gene, CDR1 is MNHEY and CDR2 is SVGAGI. The CDR3 nucleotides are TGTGCCAGCAGCCAGAGGCTAGCGGGATGGGGTGAGCAGTTCTTC. It specifies CASSQRLAGWGEQFF.

The rearrangement uses TRBV10-3 and TRBJ2-1; 9 nucleotides align to TRBD1. Per germline, CDR1 ENHRY and CDR2 SYGVKD. Trimming removed 6 bases from V and 7 bases from J; junction bases left unmatched: 7. This CDR3 comprises 14 residues. The DNA for the CDR3 is TGTGCCATCAGGAGACAGGGGGTATTGAATGAGCAGTTCTTC. Translated, it gives CAIRRQGVLNEQFF.

The chain couples TRBV2 to TRBJ2-2; weak D call: TRBD2 (5 bases). Germline V gene data show CDR1 as SNHLY and CDR2 as FYNNEI. V was cut by 6 bases and J by 8 bases, with 16 bases left in between. The CDR3 loop spans 14 amino acids. CDR3 nucleotides: TGTGCCAGCAGCGCCCAAGGACTGCCGGGGGAGCTGTTTTTT. Translation: CASSAQGLPGELFF.

This chain links TRBV5-6 with TRBJ1-6, with D maybe TRBD1 (5 bases). The CDR3 runs 11 residues. Germline values: CDR1 SGHDT, CDR2 YYEEEE. The V end was cut by 1 base, the J end by 14 bases, with 7 bases between. The CDR3 sequence: CASSLQGSLHF. For the CDR3, the DNA is TGTGCCAGCAGCTTGCAGGGTTCCCTCCACTTT.

This clone has only one observation. The genes are TRBV5-1 and TRBJ1-2, with TRBD1 matching 8 bases. The germline V gene has CDR1 SGHRS and CDR2 YFSETQ. The CDR3 runs to 16 residues. Losses at the gene ends were 0 bases for V and 8 bases for J; bases not matched to a gene: 12. CDR3: CASSLATGTGSGGYTF. The DNA of the CDR3 is TGCGCCAGCAGCTTGGCCACCGGGACAGGATCAGGCGGCTACACCTTC.